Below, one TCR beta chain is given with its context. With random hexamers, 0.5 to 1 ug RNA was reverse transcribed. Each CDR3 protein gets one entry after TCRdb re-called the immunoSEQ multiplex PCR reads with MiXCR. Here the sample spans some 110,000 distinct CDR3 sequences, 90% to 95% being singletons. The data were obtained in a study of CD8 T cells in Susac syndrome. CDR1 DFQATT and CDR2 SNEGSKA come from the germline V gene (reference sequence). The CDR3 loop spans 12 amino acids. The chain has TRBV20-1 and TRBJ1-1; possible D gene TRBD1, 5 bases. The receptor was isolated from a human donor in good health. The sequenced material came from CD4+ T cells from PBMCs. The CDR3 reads CSALGGNTEAFF. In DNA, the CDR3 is TGCAGCGCACTGGGGGGGAACACTGAAGCTTTCTTT.